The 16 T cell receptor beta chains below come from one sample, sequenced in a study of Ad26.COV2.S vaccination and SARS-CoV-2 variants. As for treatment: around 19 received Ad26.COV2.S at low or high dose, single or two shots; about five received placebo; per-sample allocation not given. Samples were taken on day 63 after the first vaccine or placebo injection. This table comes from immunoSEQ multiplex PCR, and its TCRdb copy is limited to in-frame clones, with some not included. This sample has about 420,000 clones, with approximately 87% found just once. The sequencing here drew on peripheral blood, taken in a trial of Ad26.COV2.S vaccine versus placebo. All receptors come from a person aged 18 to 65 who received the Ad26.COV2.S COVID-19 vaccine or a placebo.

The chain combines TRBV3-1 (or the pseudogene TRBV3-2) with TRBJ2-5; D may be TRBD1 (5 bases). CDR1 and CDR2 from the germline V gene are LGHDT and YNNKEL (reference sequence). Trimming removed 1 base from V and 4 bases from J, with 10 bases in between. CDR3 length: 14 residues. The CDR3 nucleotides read TGTGCCAGCAGCCAAGGAGTAGGGGCAGAGACCCAGTACTTC. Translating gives CASSQGVGAETQYF.

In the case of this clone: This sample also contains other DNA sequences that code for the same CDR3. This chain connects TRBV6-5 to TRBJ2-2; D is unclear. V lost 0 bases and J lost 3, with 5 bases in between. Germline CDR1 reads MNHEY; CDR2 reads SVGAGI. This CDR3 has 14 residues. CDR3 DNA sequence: TGTGCCAGCAGTTACTCAACCGACACCGGGGAGCTGTTTTTT. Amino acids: CASSYSTDTGELFF.

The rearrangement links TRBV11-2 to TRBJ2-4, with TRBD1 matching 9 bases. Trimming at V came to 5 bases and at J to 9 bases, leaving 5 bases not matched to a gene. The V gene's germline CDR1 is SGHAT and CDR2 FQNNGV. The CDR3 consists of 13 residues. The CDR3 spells CASSRTGEGIQYF. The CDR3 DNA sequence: TGTGCCAGCAGCCGGACAGGGGAGGGCATTCAGTACTTC. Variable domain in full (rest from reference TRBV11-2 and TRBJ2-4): EAGVAQSPRYKIIEKRQSVAFWCNPISGHATLYWYQQILGQGPKLLIQFQNNGVVDDSQLPKDRFSAERLKGVDSTLKIQPAKLEDSAVYLCASSRTGEGIQYFGAGTRLSVL.

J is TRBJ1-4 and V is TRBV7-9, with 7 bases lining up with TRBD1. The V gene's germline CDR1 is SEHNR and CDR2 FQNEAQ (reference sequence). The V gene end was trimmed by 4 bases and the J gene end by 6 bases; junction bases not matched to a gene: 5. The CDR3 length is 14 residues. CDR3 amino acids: CASSSRQGDEKLFF. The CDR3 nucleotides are TGTGCCAGCAGCTCCAGACAGGGCGATGAAAAACTGTTTTTT. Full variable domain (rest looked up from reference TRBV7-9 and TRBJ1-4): DTGVSQNPRHKITKRGQNVTFRCDPISEHNRLYWYRQTLGQGPEFLTYFQNEAQLEKSRLLSDRFSAERPKGSFSTLEIQRTEQGDSAMYLCASSSRQGDEKLFFGSGTQLSVL.

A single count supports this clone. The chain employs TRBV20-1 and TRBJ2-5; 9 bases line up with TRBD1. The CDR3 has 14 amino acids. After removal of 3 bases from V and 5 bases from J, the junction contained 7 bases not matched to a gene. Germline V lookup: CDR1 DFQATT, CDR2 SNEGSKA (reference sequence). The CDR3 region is CSASPGQGGETQYF. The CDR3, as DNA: TGCAGTGCTAGTCCGGGACAGGGTGGGGAGACCCAGTACTTC.

CDR3 sequence reads: CAWSPGGETQYF. The CDR3 bases are TGTGCCTGGAGTCCCGGGGGGGAGACCCAGTACTTC. The J gene is TRBJ2-5, the V gene TRBV30; 7 positions match TRBD2. In germline, CDR1 is GTSNPN, CDR2 SVGIG (reference sequence). V lost 2 bases and J lost 5; bases outside the gene matches: 2. This CDR3 contains 12 residues.

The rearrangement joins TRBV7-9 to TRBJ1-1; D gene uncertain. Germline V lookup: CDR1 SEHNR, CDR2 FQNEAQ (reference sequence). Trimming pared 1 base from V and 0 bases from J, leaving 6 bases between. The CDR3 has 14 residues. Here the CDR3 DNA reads TGTGCCAGCAGCTTAGAAGGGATGAACACTGAAGCTTTCTTT. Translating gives CASSLEGMNTEAFF.

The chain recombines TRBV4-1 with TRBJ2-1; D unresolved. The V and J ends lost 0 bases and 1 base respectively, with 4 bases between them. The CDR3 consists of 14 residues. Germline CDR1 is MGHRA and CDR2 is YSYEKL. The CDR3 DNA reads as TGCGCCAGCAGCCAAGAAAGGTCCTACAATGAGCAGTTCTTC. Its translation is CASSQERSYNEQFF.

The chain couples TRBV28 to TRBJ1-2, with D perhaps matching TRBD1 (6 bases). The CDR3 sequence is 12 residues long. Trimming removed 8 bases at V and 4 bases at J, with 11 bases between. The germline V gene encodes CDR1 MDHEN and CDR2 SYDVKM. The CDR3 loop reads CASAGESYGYTF. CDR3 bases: TGTGCCAGCGCAGGGGAGAGCTATGGCTACACCTTC.

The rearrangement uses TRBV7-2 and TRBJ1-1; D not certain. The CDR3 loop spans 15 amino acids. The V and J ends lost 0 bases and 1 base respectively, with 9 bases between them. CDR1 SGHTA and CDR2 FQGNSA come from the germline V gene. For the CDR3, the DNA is TGTGCCAGCAGCTTAGCCGGAGGATCGAACACTGAAGCTTTCTTT. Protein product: CASSLAGGSNTEAFF.

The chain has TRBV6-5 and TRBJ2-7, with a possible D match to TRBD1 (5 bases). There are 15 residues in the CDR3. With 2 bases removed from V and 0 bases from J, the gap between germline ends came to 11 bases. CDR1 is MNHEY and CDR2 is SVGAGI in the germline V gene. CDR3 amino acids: CASSYRGPLSYEQYF. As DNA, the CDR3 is TGTGCCAGCAGTTACAGGGGTCCCCTCTCCTACGAGCAGTACTTC.

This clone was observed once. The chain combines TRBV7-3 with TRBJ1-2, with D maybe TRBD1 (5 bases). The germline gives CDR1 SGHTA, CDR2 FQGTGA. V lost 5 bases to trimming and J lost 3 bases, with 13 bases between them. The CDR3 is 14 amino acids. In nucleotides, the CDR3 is TGTGCCAGCAGCCCCGCGGGCAGGGACTATGGCTACACCTTC. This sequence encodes CASSPAGRDYGYTF.

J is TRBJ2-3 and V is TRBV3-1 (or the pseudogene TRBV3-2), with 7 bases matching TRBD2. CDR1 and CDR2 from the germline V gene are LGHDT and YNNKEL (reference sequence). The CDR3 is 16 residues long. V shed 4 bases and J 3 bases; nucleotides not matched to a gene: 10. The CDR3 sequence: CASSPQGAGLTDTQYF. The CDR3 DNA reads TGTGCCAGCAGCCCCCAGGGAGCGGGGTTGACAGATACGCAGTATTTT.

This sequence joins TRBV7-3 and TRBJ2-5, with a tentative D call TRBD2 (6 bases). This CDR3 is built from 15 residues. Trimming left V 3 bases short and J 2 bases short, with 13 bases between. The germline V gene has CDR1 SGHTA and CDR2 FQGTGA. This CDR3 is CASSFVGGPQETQYF. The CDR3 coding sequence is TGTGCCAGCAGCTTCGTCGGGGGACCTCAAGAGACCCAGTACTTC.

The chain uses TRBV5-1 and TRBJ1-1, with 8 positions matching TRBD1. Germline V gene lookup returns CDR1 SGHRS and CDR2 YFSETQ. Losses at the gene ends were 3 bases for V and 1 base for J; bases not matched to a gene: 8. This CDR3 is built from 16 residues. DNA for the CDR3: TGCGCCAGCAGCTCTGCCAGGGGGCTTCCGAACACTGAAGCTTTCTTT. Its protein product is CASSSARGLPNTEAFF. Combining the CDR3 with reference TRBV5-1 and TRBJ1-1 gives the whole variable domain KAGVTQTPRYLIKTRGQQVTLSCSPISGHRSVSWYQQTPGQGLQFLFEYFSETQRNKGNFPGRFSGRQFSNSRSEMNVSTLELGDSALYLCASSSARGLPNTEAFFGQGTRLTVV.

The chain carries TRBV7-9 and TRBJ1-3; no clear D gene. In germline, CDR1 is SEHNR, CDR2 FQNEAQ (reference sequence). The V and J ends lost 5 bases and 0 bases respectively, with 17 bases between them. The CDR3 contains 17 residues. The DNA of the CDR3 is TGTGCCAGCAGCACCACCCTATCGGAGGGCTCTGGAAACACCATATATTTT. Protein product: CASSTTLSEGSGNTIYF.